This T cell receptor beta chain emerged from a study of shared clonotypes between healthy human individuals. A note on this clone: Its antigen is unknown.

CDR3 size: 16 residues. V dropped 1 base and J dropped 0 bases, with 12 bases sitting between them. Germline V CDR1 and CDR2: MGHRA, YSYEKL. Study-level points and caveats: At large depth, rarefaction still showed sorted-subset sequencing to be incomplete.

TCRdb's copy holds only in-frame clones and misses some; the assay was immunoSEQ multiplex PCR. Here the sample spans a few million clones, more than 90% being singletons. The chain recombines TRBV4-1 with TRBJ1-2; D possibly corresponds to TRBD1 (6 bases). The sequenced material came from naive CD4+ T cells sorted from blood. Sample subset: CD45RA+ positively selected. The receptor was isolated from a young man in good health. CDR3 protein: CASSQVPGQANYGYTF. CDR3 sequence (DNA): TGCGCCAGCAGCCAAGTACCGGGACAAGCTAACTATGGCTACACCTTC.